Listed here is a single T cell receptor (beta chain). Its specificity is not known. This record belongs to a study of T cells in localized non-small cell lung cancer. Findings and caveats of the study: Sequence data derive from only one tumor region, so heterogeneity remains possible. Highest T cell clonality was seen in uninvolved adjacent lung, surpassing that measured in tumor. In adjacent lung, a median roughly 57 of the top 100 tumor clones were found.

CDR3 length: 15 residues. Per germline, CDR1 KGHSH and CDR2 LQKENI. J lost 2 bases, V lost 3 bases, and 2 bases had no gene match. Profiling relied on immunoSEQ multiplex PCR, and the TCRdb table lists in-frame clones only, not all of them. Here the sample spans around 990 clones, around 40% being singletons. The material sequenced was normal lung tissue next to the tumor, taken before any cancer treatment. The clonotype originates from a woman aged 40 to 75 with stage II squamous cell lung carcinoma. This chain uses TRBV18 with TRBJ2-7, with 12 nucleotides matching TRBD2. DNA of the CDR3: TGTGCCAGCTCACCGGGACTAGCGGGTACCTACGAGCAGTACTTC. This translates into CASSPGLAGTYEQYF.